The clone carrying this T cell receptor beta chain was picked up many times. What it binds is not known. The CDR3 extends over 14 amino acids. Germline CDR1 ENHRY, CDR2 SYGVKD. V trimming: 7 bases; J trimming: 4 bases; junction bases outside the gene matches: 9. This entry is derived from a study of T cells in Graves' hyperthyroidism and ophthalmopathy. Findings of the study overall: Ophthalmopathy, which appeared later, was predicted by the model a median about 5.9 months before onset.

The investigators amplified TCR beta CDR3 regions from RNA transcripts. Carried out on the TCR CDR3, a first-round RT-PCR used the HTBI primer set. Each CDR3 protein is one row after TCRdb ran MiXCR on the multiplex PCR reads. Altogether approximately 640,000 distinct CDR3 sequences are present, roughly 17% being singletons, with the ten largest covering roughly a sixth. This TCR derives from a man aged 45-60 years with Graves' hyperthyroidism. The rearrangement links TRBV10-3 to TRBJ2-5; the match to TRBD2 covers 7 bases. The sample consisted of blood. In nucleotides, the CDR3 is TGTGCCATCAATCCCGGGACTACCAGAGAGACCCAGTACTTC. This sequence encodes CAINPGTTRETQYF.